The 21 T cell receptor beta chains listed next were all sequenced from one sample in a study of regulatory T cells in long-lasting Graves disease. Time point described: newly diagnosed GD, antithyroid drugs for less than 3 months. The TCR library used RNA extracted from PBMCs. The TCR beta library used iRepertoire HTBI primers with Arm-PCR amplification of CDR3. MiXCR, applied by TCRdb to the multiplex PCR reads, yields one record per CDR3 protein. The repertoire holds approximately 470,000 distinct CDR3 sequences, 15% to 20% seen once, with 12% in the top ten. The same sample was also studied in work on T cells in Graves' hyperthyroidism and ophthalmopathy.

The specimen comprised peripheral blood mononuclear cells (PBMCs), sampled at new diagnosis, from a patient treated with antithyroid drugs. The receptors shown here come from a man between 40 and 49 years old with Graves disease.

Only a few counts were recorded for this clonotype. This chain links TRBV2 with TRBJ2-7, with 12 nucleotides matching TRBD2. The germline CDR1 and CDR2 sequences are SNHLY and FYNNEI. Trimming took 6 bases from V and 5 from J; bases not matched to a gene: 8. There are 15 residues in the CDR3. The CDR3 reads CASSVLGLAGDEQYF. The CDR3 DNA is TGTGCCAGCAGCGTACTGGGACTAGCGGGCGACGAGCAGTACTTC.

Many counts were recorded for this clonotype. The V gene is TRBV28, the J gene TRBJ2-7; the D gene could be TRBD1 or TRBD2 (5 bases each). Germline V gene data show CDR1 as MDHEN and CDR2 as SYDVKM. V lost 3 bases and J lost 5, with 14 bases in between. This CDR3 region has 14 residues. The CDR3 protein is CASSFYEGSNEQYF. CDR3 nucleotides: TGTGCCAGCAGTTTTTACGAGGGGAGCAACGAGCAGTACTTC.

There are many counts of this clonotype. The chain combines TRBV20-1 with TRBJ1-1, with D possibly matching TRBD1 (6 bases). Germline V gives CDR1 DFQATT, CDR2 SNEGSKA (reference sequence). The CDR3 spans 14 residues. V was trimmed by 5 bases and J by 7 bases, leaving 20 bases between them. CDR3 in DNA: TGCAGTGCTGAGGACAGTCGGGGGCGAAGTGAAGCTTTCTTT. This translates into CSAEDSRGRSEAFF.

In this sample, this clonotype turned up many times. The chain is built from TRBV2 and TRBJ2-7; tentative D call: TRBD2 (5 bases). V was shortened by 8 bases and J by 0 bases, with 14 bases between the two germline ends. The CDR3 is 14 amino acids. Germline loops: CDR1 SNHLY, CDR2 FYNNEI. The CDR3 nucleotides read TGTGCCAGCGGAGGACGGCAGAGCTCCTACGAGCAGTACTTC. It is translated as CASGGRQSSYEQYF.

This clonotype was observed a handful of times. The chain joins TRBV15 to TRBJ1-2; D might be TRBD1 (6 bases). The CDR3 totals 15 residues. Germline loops: CDR1 LNHNV, CDR2 YYDKDF (reference sequence). V lost 0 bases and J lost 6, with 14 bases in between. The CDR3, as DNA: TGTGCCACCAGCAGAGATAGGGCCAGGGGAGATGGCTACACCTTC. It yields the protein CATSRDRARGDGYTF.

About this clonotype itself: Just one base apart from a much larger clone, this may be a read error. This chain joins TRBV27 and TRBJ2-1; D unresolved. The ends were cut back, 6 bases at V and 9 bases at J, with 9 bases in the middle. The CDR3 extends over 11 amino acids. In germline, CDR1 is MNHEY, CDR2 SMNVEV (reference sequence). In DNA, the CDR3 is TGTGCCAGCAGCCATAGTAGTGAGCAGTTCTTC. Amino acids: CASSHSSEQFF.

This clonotype has just a few counts. The rearrangement joins TRBV12-3 or TRBV12-4 to TRBJ2-4, with 7 bases identical to TRBD1. J was trimmed by 8 bases and V by 10 bases; bases with no gene match: 8. CDR3 length: 12 residues. This CDR3 is CAIADRLDIQYF. The CDR3 coding sequence is TGTGCCATCGCGGACAGGTTGGACATTCAGTACTTC.

This clonotype showed up many times. The chain employs TRBV28 and TRBJ1-1; D unclear. Germline V CDR1 and CDR2: MDHEN, SYDVKM. CDR3 length: 10 amino acids. Trimming shortened V by 5 bases and J by 5 bases, and 3 bases separated the two germline ends. The chain's CDR3 is CASSVTEAFF. For the CDR3, the DNA is TGTGCCAGCAGTGTAACTGAAGCTTTCTTT.

This clonotype was seen at least ten times. V and J are TRBV6-1 and TRBJ1-1; D possibly corresponds to TRBD1 (6 bases). Germline V gene sequence: CDR1 MNHNS, CDR2 SASEGT. The V end was cut by 6 bases, the J end by 5 bases, with 22 bases between. The CDR3 has 16 amino acids. CDR3: CASSFGTPQRGTEAFF. CDR3 in DNA: TGTGCCAGCAGCTTCGGGACACCCCAACGGGGTACTGAAGCTTTCTTT.

This clonotype was counted ten times or more. The chain uses TRBV6-1 and TRBJ2-7; 8 bases are a match to TRBD2. After removal of 2 bases from V and 9 bases from J, the junction contained 12 bases not matched to a gene. Germline CDR1 is MNHNS and CDR2 is SASEGT. The CDR3 spans 15 residues. Written as DNA, the CDR3 is TGTGCCAGCAGTGAAAGGTATGGTAGCGGGGATAGGCAGTACTTC. This codes for CASSERYGSGDRQYF.

This clonotype was seen ten or more times. The chain joins TRBV20-1 to TRBJ2-7, with 7 bases matching TRBD1. Trimming removed 5 bases from V and 0 bases from J; junction bases left unmatched: 7. This CDR3 is 14 amino acids long. CDR1 is DFQATT and CDR2 is SNEGSKA in the germline V gene (reference sequence). The CDR3 DNA is TGCAGTGCTGGAGCGACAGGGAACTCCTACGAGCAGTACTTC. It codes for CSAGATGNSYEQYF.

The V and J genes are TRBV6-1 and TRBJ2-7, with TRBD1 matching over 10 bases. This CDR3 has 13 residues. V shed 7 bases, J shed 3 bases, and the junction held 3 bases outside the gene matches. Germline V CDR1 and CDR2: MNHNS, SASEGT. The CDR3 bases are TGTGCCAGCACCGGACAGGGGGACTACGAGCAGTACTTC. Protein: CASTGQGDYEQYF.

V is TRBV2 and J is TRBJ2-7; unclear D gene. Per germline, CDR1 SNHLY and CDR2 FYNNEI. This CDR3 is 14 amino acids long. The V end was cut by 7 bases, the J end by 5 bases, with 18 bases between. CDR3: CASTPDRQRHEQYF. The CDR3 nucleotides read TGTGCCAGCACCCCTGACCGGCAAAGGCACGAGCAGTACTTC.

This clonotype has just a few counts. The chain employs TRBV10-3 and TRBJ2-1, with TRBD1 matching over 10 bases. Germline CDR1 and CDR2: ENHRY and SYGVKD. The junction had 1 base not matched to a gene; V was cut back by 6 bases and J by 5 bases. The CDR3 covers 13 residues. The CDR3 protein is CAIRGTGDNEQFF. As DNA, the CDR3 is TGTGCCATCAGGGGGACAGGGGACAATGAGCAGTTCTTC.

This clonotype showed up just a few times. The CDR3 loop reads CASSQVSGIVYNEQFF. For the CDR3, the DNA is TGCGCCAGCAGCCAAGTTAGCGGGATAGTCTACAATGAGCAGTTCTTC. The J gene is TRBJ2-1, the V gene TRBV4-1; 8 nucleotides agree with TRBD2. Germline assignment: CDR1 MGHRA and CDR2 YSYEKL. After removal of 1 base from V and 3 bases from J, the junction contained 5 bases not matched to a gene. The CDR3 covers 16 residues.

At least ten counts were recorded for this clonotype. The chain combines TRBV20-1 with TRBJ2-1; D remains unclear. The germline V gene has CDR1 DFQATT and CDR2 SNEGSKA (reference sequence). Between the trimmed V and J ends, which lost 0 bases and 2 bases, there was a span of 8 bases. The CDR3 is 14 residues long. In nucleotides, the CDR3 is TGCAGTGCTAGAGAGGGCGCCCCCTACAATGAGCAGTTCTTC. Protein: CSAREGAPYNEQFF.

This clonotype was counted at least ten times. The chain is built from TRBV27 and TRBJ2-1, with 7 bases that match TRBD2. The CDR3 consists of 18 residues. Germline loops: CDR1 MNHEY, CDR2 SMNVEV (reference sequence). V dropped 0 bases and J dropped 6; count of bases not matched to a gene: 14. The CDR3 is CASSLSIRLAEFINEQFF. DNA for the CDR3: TGTGCCAGCAGTTTATCGATAAGGCTAGCGGAGTTTATCAATGAGCAGTTCTTC.

This clonotype was recorded many times. The V and J genes are TRBV28 and TRBJ2-1; D gene ambiguous. Per germline, CDR1 MDHEN and CDR2 SYDVKM. Between the trimmed V and J ends, which lost 1 base and 1 base, there was a span of 11 bases. CDR3 length: 16 amino acids. The CDR3 DNA is TGTGCCAGCAGTTTATACCCTCAGGTTTCCTACAATGAGCAGTTCTTC. As protein: CASSLYPQVSYNEQFF.

In this sample, this clonotype turned up a few times. This chain connects TRBV6-1 to TRBJ2-2; 9 positions agree with TRBD1. Trimming removed 8 bases from V and 6 bases from J; junction bases left unmatched: 10. This CDR3 spans 15 amino acids. Germline CDR1 reads MNHNS; CDR2 reads SASEGT. The CDR3 region is CASEGNRGRPGELFF. CDR3 sequence (DNA): TGTGCCAGCGAGGGGAACAGGGGGCGTCCCGGGGAGCTGTTTTTT.

This clonotype has ten or more counts. The chain is built from TRBV6-2 or TRBV6-3 and TRBJ2-7, with 10 positions matching TRBD1. After removal of 2 bases from V and 6 bases from J, the junction contained 4 bases not matched to a gene. Germline CDR1 reads MNHEY; CDR2 reads SVGEGT. The CDR3 extends over 14 amino acids. The CDR3 sequence: CASSYGRDRGEQYF. The CDR3 coding sequence is TGTGCCAGCAGTTACGGTAGGGACAGGGGCGAGCAGTACTTC.

On this clonotype itself: Possible read error: a much larger clone is one base away. V is TRBV27 and J is TRBJ1-6, with D possibly being TRBD1 (5 bases). V was shortened by 3 bases and J by 10 bases, with 16 bases between the two germline ends. The CDR3 extends over 15 amino acids. Germline V gene sequence: CDR1 MNHEY, CDR2 SMNVEV (reference sequence). The CDR3 DNA reads TGTGCCAGCAGTTTTCTTCGCTATTGGGGGTCACCCCTCCACTTT. Amino acids: CASSFLRYWGSPLHF.